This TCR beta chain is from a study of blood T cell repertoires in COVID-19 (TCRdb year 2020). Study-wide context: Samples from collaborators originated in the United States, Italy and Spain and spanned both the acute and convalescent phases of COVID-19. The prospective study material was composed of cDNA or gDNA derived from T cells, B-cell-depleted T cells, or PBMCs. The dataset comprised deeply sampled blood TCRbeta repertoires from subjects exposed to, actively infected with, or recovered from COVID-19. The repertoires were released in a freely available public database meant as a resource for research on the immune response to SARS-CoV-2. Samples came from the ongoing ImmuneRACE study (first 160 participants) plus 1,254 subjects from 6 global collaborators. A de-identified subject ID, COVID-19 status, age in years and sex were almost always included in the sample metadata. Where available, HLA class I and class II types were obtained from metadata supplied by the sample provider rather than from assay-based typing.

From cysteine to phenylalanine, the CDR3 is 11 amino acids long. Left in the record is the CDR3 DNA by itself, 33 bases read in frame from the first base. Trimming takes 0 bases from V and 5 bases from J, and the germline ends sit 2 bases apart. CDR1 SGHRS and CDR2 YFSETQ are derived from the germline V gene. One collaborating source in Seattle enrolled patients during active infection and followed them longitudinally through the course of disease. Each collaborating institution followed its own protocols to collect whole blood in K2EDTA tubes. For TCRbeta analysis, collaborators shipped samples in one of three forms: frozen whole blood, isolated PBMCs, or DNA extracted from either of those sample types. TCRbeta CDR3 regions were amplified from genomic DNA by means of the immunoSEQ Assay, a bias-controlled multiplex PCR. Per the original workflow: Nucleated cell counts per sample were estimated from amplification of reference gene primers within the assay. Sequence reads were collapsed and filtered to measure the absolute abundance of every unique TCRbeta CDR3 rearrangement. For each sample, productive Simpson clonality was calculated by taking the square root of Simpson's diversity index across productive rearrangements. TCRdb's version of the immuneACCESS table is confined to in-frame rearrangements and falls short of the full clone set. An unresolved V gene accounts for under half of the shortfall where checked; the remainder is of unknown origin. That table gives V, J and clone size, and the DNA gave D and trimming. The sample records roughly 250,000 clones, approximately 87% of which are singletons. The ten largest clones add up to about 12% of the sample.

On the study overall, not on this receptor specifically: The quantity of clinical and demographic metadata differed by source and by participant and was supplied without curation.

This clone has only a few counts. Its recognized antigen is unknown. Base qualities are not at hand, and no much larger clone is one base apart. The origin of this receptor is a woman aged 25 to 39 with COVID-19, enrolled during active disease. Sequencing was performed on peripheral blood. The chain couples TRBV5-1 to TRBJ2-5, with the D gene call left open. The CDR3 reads CASSLAETQYF. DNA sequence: TGCGCCAGCAGCTTGGCGGAGACCCAGTACTTC. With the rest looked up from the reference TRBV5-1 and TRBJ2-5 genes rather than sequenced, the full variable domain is KAGVTQTPRYLIKTRGQQVTLSCSPISGHRSVSWYQQTPGQGLQFLFEYFSETQRNKGNFPGRFSGRQFSNSRSEMNVSTLELGDSALYLCASSLAETQYFGPGTRLLVL.